The next 31 T cell receptor beta chains were all read from a single sample in a study of T cells in Graves' hyperthyroidism and ophthalmopathy. RNA transcripts were the template for amplifying TCR beta CDR3 regions. Carried out on the TCR CDR3, a first-round RT-PCR used the HTBI primer set. TCRdb re-called the multiplex PCR reads through MiXCR, storing one row per CDR3 protein. Among fewer than 400,000 distinct CDR3 sequences, approximately 14% were seen once, and the ten largest hold about 27%. The sample taken for sequencing was blood. The origin of the receptors is a woman between 18 and 29 years old with Graves' hyperthyroidism that later progressed to Graves' ophthalmopathy.

This clonotype was observed many times. The chain is built from TRBV12-3 or TRBV12-4 and TRBJ2-1; D might be TRBD1 (6 bases). The V gene lost 8 bases and the J gene lost 5 bases, with 13 bases spanning the gap. The CDR3 extends over 13 amino acids. CDR3 DNA sequence: TGTGCCAGCCTCAACAGGGAACACAATGAGCAGTTCTTC. Residues: CASLNREHNEQFF.

This clonotype was counted a few times. J is TRBJ2-2 and V is TRBV20-1; the D gene is possibly TRBD2 (6 bases). V was clipped by 0 bases and J by 4 bases, with 15 bases between them. Germline CDR1 reads DFQATT; CDR2 reads SNEGSKA (reference sequence). The CDR3 length is 16 residues. CDR3 region: CSARDLGGIGTGELFF. CDR3 bases: TGCAGTGCTAGAGATCTCGGCGGGATAGGCACCGGGGAGCTGTTTTTT.

This clonotype showed up many times. The chain recombines TRBV30 with TRBJ2-2; no clear D gene. CDR3 length equals 17 residues. The ends were cut back, 5 bases at V and 2 bases at J, with 21 bases in the middle. Germline lookup yields CDR1 GTSNPN and CDR2 SVGIG (reference sequence). This CDR3 reads CAWDYMGYPLNTGELFF. CDR3 DNA sequence: TGTGCCTGGGATTACATGGGGTACCCCCTAAACACCGGGGAGCTGTTTTTT.

The genes are TRBV4-1 and TRBJ1-5; D not resolved. The CDR3 is 15 residues long. V lost 0 bases to trimming and J lost 6 bases, with 12 bases between them. In germline, CDR1 is MGHRA, CDR2 YSYEKL. CDR3 sequence reads: CASSQDIGFSQPQHF. CDR3 nucleotides: TGCGCCAGCAGCCAAGATATAGGGTTTTCTCAGCCCCAGCATTTT.

This clonotype was seen at least ten times. The chain recombines TRBV6-1 with TRBJ2-3; 11 bases align to TRBD2. J was trimmed by 2 bases and V by 6 bases; bases with no gene match: 4. This CDR3 has 15 residues. Germline CDR1 is MNHNS and CDR2 is SASEGT. The CDR3 protein is CASSILAGDTDTQYF. CDR3 nucleotide sequence: TGTGCCAGCAGCATACTAGCGGGAGACACAGATACGCAGTATTTT.

This clonotype has ten or more counts. The chain links TRBV30 to TRBJ2-7; 7 nucleotides match TRBD1. Germline V gene lookup returns CDR1 GTSNPN and CDR2 SVGIG (reference sequence). V gave up 1 base and J gave up 3 bases; unmatched junction bases: 9. This CDR3 region has 15 residues. CDR3 residues: CAWSDPGQAHYEQYF. The DNA for the CDR3 is TGTGCCTGGAGTGATCCTGGACAGGCTCACTACGAGCAGTACTTC.

In the case of this clonotype: This may come from a read error, since a much larger clone is one base off. The chain recombines TRBV14 with TRBJ2-7; TRBD2 might be the D (5 bases). Germline values: CDR1 SGHDN, CDR2 FVKESK. The CDR3 covers 15 residues. CDR3 coding DNA: TGTGCCAGCAGCCCCTTAGGAGGCAGCTCCTACAAGCAGTACTTC. Translated: CASSPLGGSSYKQYF. The full variable domain, completed using reference TRBV14 and TRBJ2-7, is EAGVTQFPSHSVIEKGQTVTLRCDPISGHDNLYWYRRVMGKEIKFLLHFVKESKQDESGMPNNRFLAERTGGTYSTLKVQPAELEDSGVYFCASSPLGGSSYKQYFGPGTRLTVT.

DNA of the CDR3: TGCGCCAGCAGTGAGGGACTGTTCAATGAGCAGTTCTTC. This codes for CASSEGLFNEQFF. This chain links TRBV10-1 with TRBJ2-1, with a possible D match to TRBD2 (5 bases). The CDR3 spans 13 residues. Germline V lookup: CDR1 WNHNN, CDR2 SYGVQD (reference sequence). V shed 2 bases and J shed 6 bases, with 8 bases lying between them.

The V call is TRBV19, the J call TRBJ2-5; TRBD2 matches 10 bases. The CDR3 is made up of 13 amino acids. Trimming took 5 bases from V and 4 from J; bases not matched to a gene: 1. Germline CDR1 reads LNHDA; CDR2 reads SQIVND (reference sequence). The CDR3 DNA reads TGTGCCAGTAGTCGACTAGCGGGAGAGACCCAGTACTTC. Translation gives CASSRLAGETQYF.

This clonotype was seen a handful of times. The rearrangement joins TRBV3-1 to TRBJ1-2; 7 bases align to TRBD1. V lost 6 bases, J lost 3 bases, and 7 bases stayed unmatched. This CDR3 has 14 amino acids. Germline V CDR1 and CDR2: LGHDT, YNNKEL (reference sequence). The CDR3 DNA follows: TGTGCCAGCAGTCAGACAGGGATTTACTATGGCTACACCTTC. It yields the protein CASSQTGIYYGYTF.

This clonotype has at least ten counts. The chain recombines TRBV2 with TRBJ1-4, with a weak D call TRBD1 (5 bases). The CDR3 is 15 residues long. CDR1 and CDR2 (germline): SNHLY, FYNNEI. Trimming took 5 bases from V and 10 from J, leaving 20 bases between them. The CDR3 region is CASSTTRDGPGKLFF. In nucleotides, the CDR3 is TGTGCCAGCAGTACTACCCGGGACGGTCCAGGAAAACTGTTTTTT.

This clonotype was counted many times. The chain couples TRBV27 to TRBJ2-1, with TRBD2 matching 7 bases. The germline CDR1 and CDR2 sequences are MNHEY and SMNVEV (reference sequence). The CDR3 contains 18 residues. V lost 4 bases, J lost 4 bases, and 16 bases stayed unmatched. CDR3 nucleotide sequence: TGTGCCAGCAGTTCCGATGGGTGGTGGGAGGGGAAGTACAATGAGCAGTTCTTC. Protein product: CASSSDGWWEGKYNEQFF.

In this sample, this clonotype turned up many times. The chain joins TRBV28 to TRBJ2-3, with TRBD2 as a possible D gene (6 bases). Germline CDR1 reads MDHEN; CDR2 reads SYDVKM. This CDR3 contains 15 residues. Deletions cut 3 bases from V and 11 bases from J, with 21 bases between. The chain's CDR3 is CASSFFSVNPEGQYF. CDR3 nucleotides: TGTGCCAGCAGTTTTTTTAGTGTCAATCCGGAGGGGCAGTATTTT.

This clonotype has just a few counts. This chain links TRBV19 with TRBJ1-5, with D possibly matching TRBD1 (5 bases). The germline V gene encodes CDR1 LNHDA and CDR2 SQIVND (reference sequence). Trimming removed 2 bases at V and 0 bases at J, with 11 bases between. The CDR3 is 16 residues long. This CDR3 is CASSIRTGTSNQPQHF. In DNA, the CDR3 is TGTGCCAGTAGTATAAGAACAGGTACTAGCAATCAGCCCCAGCATTTT. Drawing the rest from reference TRBV19 and TRBJ1-5, the complete variable domain is DGGITQSPKYLFRKEGQNVTLSCEQNLNHDAMYWYRQDPGQGLRLIYYSQIVNDFQKGDIAEGYSVSREKKESFPLTVTSAQKNPTAFYLCASSIRTGTSNQPQHFGDGTRLSIL.

This sequence joins TRBV10-1 and TRBJ2-2, with D perhaps matching TRBD1 (6 bases). The CDR3 spans 15 residues. Per the germline V gene, CDR1 is WNHNN and CDR2 is SYGVQD (reference sequence). Deletions cut 5 bases from V and 4 bases from J, with 14 bases between. CDR3 loop: CASSSSRGSTGELFF. As DNA, the CDR3 is TGCGCCAGCAGTAGTTCCAGGGGATCCACCGGGGAGCTGTTTTTT.

This clonotype was recorded many times. This sequence joins TRBV28 and TRBJ2-7; 8 nucleotides agree with TRBD1. V lost 4 bases and J lost 3; bases outside the gene matches: 20. Germline lookup yields CDR1 MDHEN and CDR2 SYDVKM. The CDR3 extends over 19 amino acids. The CDR3 DNA is TGTGCCAGCAGTTCAGGGGGCAGGGGGCCTAATCACTCGATCTACGAGCAGTACTTC. Translating it yields CASSSGGRGPNHSIYEQYF.

This clonotype was counted ten times or more. The rearrangement joins TRBV28 to TRBJ1-3, with 11 bases matching TRBD1. V trimming: 6 bases; J trimming: 0 bases; junction bases outside the gene matches: 19. This CDR3 spans 21 amino acids. Per germline, CDR1 MDHEN and CDR2 SYDVKM. The CDR3: CASSPLPGTGGYSSSGNTIYF. The CDR3 DNA reads TGTGCCAGCAGCCCGCTCCCAGGGACAGGGGGGTACTCCTCCTCTGGAAACACCATATATTTT.

This clonotype was picked up a small number of times. This chain joins TRBV28 and TRBJ1-1; D remains ambiguous. The CDR3 runs to 12 residues. Germline V gene lookup returns CDR1 MDHEN and CDR2 SYDVKM. V was trimmed by 2 bases and J by 8 bases, leaving 9 bases between them. The chain's CDR3 is CASSLEVGEAFF. CDR3 nucleotide sequence: TGTGCCAGCAGTTTAGAGGTGGGCGAAGCTTTCTTT.

The chain is built from TRBV25-1 and TRBJ1-5, with no clear D. This CDR3 contains 15 residues. CDR1 and CDR2 from the germline V gene are MGHDK and SYGVNS. V was pared by 2 bases and J by 5 bases, with 13 bases between. For the CDR3, the DNA is TGTGCCAGCAGTGAAAACCCCTCAGGAGATCAGCCCCAGCATTTT. It specifies CASSENPSGDQPQHF. The full variable domain, in which reference TRBV25-1 and TRBJ1-5 provide the parts outside the CDR3, is EADIYQTPRYLVIGTGKKITLECSQTMGHDKMYWYQQDPGMELHLIHYSYGVNSTEKGDLSSESTVSRIRTEHFPLTLESARPSHTSQYLCASSENPSGDQPQHFGDGTRLSIL.

In its sample, this clonotype was seen many times. V and J are TRBV28 and TRBJ2-3, with 8 nucleotides matching TRBD1. CDR1 is MDHEN and CDR2 is SYDVKM in the germline V gene. The CDR3 has 13 amino acids. Trimming removed 8 bases from V and 3 bases from J; junction bases left unmatched: 4. In nucleotides, the CDR3 is TGTGCCAGCCGCACAGGGGGAACAGATACGCAGTATTTT. Residues: CASRTGGTDTQYF. Supplemented by reference TRBV28 and TRBJ2-3, the full variable domain reads DVKVTQSSRYLVKRTGEKVFLECVQDMDHENMFWYRQDPGLGLRLIYFSYDVKMKEKGDIPEGYSVSREKKERFSLILESASTNQTSMYLCASRTGGTDTQYFGPGTRLTVL.

This clonotype was recorded at least ten times. The chain recombines TRBV28 with TRBJ2-5; D might be TRBD1 (5 bases). The CDR3 has 14 residues. Germline V gives CDR1 MDHEN, CDR2 SYDVKM. Between the trimmed V and J ends, which lost 6 bases and 1 base, there was a span of 12 bases. CDR3 DNA sequence: TGTGCCAGCAGCTCTCTTGACAGCCAAGAGACCCAGTACTTC. Amino acid sequence: CASSSLDSQETQYF.

The V call is TRBV27, the J call TRBJ2-1; a weak D match, TRBD2 (5 bases). The CDR3 length is 15 residues. Germline V gene lookup returns CDR1 MNHEY and CDR2 SMNVEV (reference sequence). V was cut by 1 base and J by 12 bases, with 19 bases left in between. The CDR3 DNA sequence: TGTGCCAGCAGTTTATATGGGGAGATTGACCAAATGCAGTTCTTC. It translates to CASSLYGEIDQMQFF.

This clonotype was seen repeatedly, ten times or more. The genes are TRBV5-6 and TRBJ2-7, with no clear D. In germline, CDR1 is SGHDT, CDR2 YYEEEE. Trimming left V 0 bases short and J 3 bases short, with 13 bases between. CDR3 length: 15 amino acids. CDR3 nucleotides: TGTGCCAGCAGCTTGGGAGGTTCGGAGCGCTACGAGCAGTACTTC. It codes for CASSLGGSERYEQYF.

The V and J genes are TRBV20-1 and TRBJ1-6; D unresolved. There are 12 residues in the CDR3. Between the trimmed V and J ends, which lost 0 bases and 9 bases, there was a span of 6 bases. Germline values: CDR1 DFQATT, CDR2 SNEGSKA (reference sequence). The CDR3 loop is CSARDSVSPLHF. As DNA, the CDR3 is TGCAGTGCTAGAGACAGCGTTTCACCCCTCCACTTT.

The chain has TRBV2 and TRBJ2-2; D uncertain. Trimming took off 5 bases at V and 8 bases at J, with 15 bases between the two ends. The CDR3 totals 14 residues. The V gene's germline CDR1 is SNHLY and CDR2 FYNNEI. This CDR3 is CASSTPDGWGELFF. In nucleotides, the CDR3 is TGTGCCAGCAGTACCCCTGACGGGTGGGGGGAGCTGTTTTTT.

This clonotype was seen repeatedly, ten times or more. J is TRBJ1-1 and V is TRBV19, with 9 bases aligning to TRBD1. The CDR3 consists of 14 residues. Germline CDR1 reads LNHDA; CDR2 reads SQIVND (reference sequence). The V and J ends lost 6 bases and 4 bases, in that order; junction bases with no gene match: 6. CDR3 residues: CASSPWDRATEAFF. In nucleotides, the CDR3 is TGTGCCAGTAGCCCTTGGGACAGGGCCACTGAAGCTTTCTTT.

This clonotype came up many times. The rearrangement links TRBV2 to TRBJ2-1; no firm D call. The germline CDR1 and CDR2 sequences are SNHLY and FYNNEI. The CDR3 runs to 15 residues. With 6 bases removed from V and 8 bases from J, the gap between germline ends came to 20 bases. CDR3 nucleotide sequence: TGTGCCAGCAGCCACCCTGATGACCCTAGGGATGAGCAGTTCTTC. This translates into CASSHPDDPRDEQFF.

This clonotype was counted only a few times. V usage is TRBV12-3 or TRBV12-4 and J usage is TRBJ2-7; D call uncertain. The CDR3 length is 14 residues. The V gene lost 2 bases and the J gene lost 0 bases, with 8 bases spanning the gap. The CDR3 sequence is CASSLNANSYEQYF. The CDR3 DNA sequence: TGTGCCAGCAGTTTAAACGCCAACTCCTACGAGCAGTACTTC.

In its sample, this clonotype was seen many times. V usage is TRBV6-1 and J usage is TRBJ2-5; 7 nucleotides align to TRBD1. In germline, CDR1 is MNHNS, CDR2 SASEGT. The V segment lost 4 bases and the J segment 11 bases; nucleotides outside the gene matches: 10. The CDR3 length is 13 residues. The CDR3 sequence: CASSAGTATHQYF. The CDR3 nucleotides read TGTGCCAGCAGTGCTGGGACAGCTACCCATCAGTACTTC.

This clonotype turned up a few times. The V gene is TRBV28, the J gene TRBJ1-5, with 9 nucleotides matching TRBD1. This CDR3 comprises 18 residues. Germline assignment: CDR1 MDHEN and CDR2 SYDVKM. After removal of 2 bases from V and 9 bases from J, the junction contained 17 bases not matched to a gene. This CDR3 reads CASSLPSSGTGIPWPQHF. Here the CDR3 DNA reads TGTGCCAGCAGTTTACCCTCTTCCGGGACAGGGATACCTTGGCCCCAGCATTTT.

This clonotype was observed a single time. V usage is TRBV28 and J usage is TRBJ2-1; 8 nucleotides align to TRBD1. The CDR3 spans 15 residues. Germline-derived CDR1 and CDR2 are MDHEN and SYDVKM. V was clipped by 6 bases and J by 3 bases; unmatched bases: 7. The CDR3 sequence: CASRSGQGDYNEQFF. The CDR3 DNA is TGTGCCAGCAGGTCCGGACAGGGAGACTACAATGAGCAGTTCTTC.